The present T cell receptor (beta chain) was sequenced within a study of regulatory T cells in long-lasting Graves disease. At the level of the study: Graves' patients with a new diagnosis had received antithyroid drugs under 3 months.

The sample's time point: newly diagnosed GD, antithyroid drugs for less than 3 months. Extracted PBMC RNA gave rise to the TCR library. A peripheral blood sample, around 8.5 milliliters in volume, was drawn into EDTA tubes. V trimming: 1 base; J trimming: 2 bases; junction bases outside the gene matches: 5. CDR3 length: 16 residues. This clonotype showed up many times. In building TCR beta libraries, iRepertoire HTBI primers were used together with Arm-PCR of CDR3 regions. TCRdb re-called the multiplex PCR reads through MiXCR, storing one row per CDR3 protein. Of roughly 420,000 distinct CDR3 sequences in the sample, less than 20% were seen once.

This receptor was identified in a female donor with Graves disease. The rearrangement links TRBV12-3 or TRBV12-4 to TRBJ2-5, with 9 positions matching TRBD2. Sequenced here: peripheral blood mononuclear cells (PBMCs), sampled at new diagnosis, from a patient treated with antithyroid drugs. Here the CDR3 reads CASSLVGGRGQETQYF. The CDR3 nucleotides read TGTGCCAGCAGTTTAGTGGGCGGGAGGGGTCAAGAGACCCAGTACTTC.